The 9 T cell receptor beta chains given below trace back to one sample, sequenced in a study of blood T cell repertoires in COVID-19. Clones were read by immunoSEQ multiplex PCR, and TCRdb kept only the in-frame ones, dropping some. Of around 77,000 clones detected, more than 70% appear once; the ten largest clones hold approximately 4.6%. Sample: peripheral blood. These receptor sequences come from a man aged 80 or over with acute or convalescent COVID-19.

This clone was observed once. The rearrangement joins TRBV24-1 to TRBJ2-7; 7 bases match TRBD1. The V gene's germline CDR1 is KGHDR and CDR2 SFDVKD. V shed 2 bases, J shed 3 bases, and the junction held 0 bases outside the gene matches. CDR3 length equals 13 residues. CDR3 nucleotide sequence: TGTGCCACCAGTGATTACAGGGGCTACGAGCAGTACTTC. Residues: CATSDYRGYEQYF.

The chain uses TRBV28 and TRBJ1-4, with D perhaps TRBD1 (5 bases). The V end was cut by 10 bases, the J end by 4 bases, with 13 bases between. Germline CDR1 and CDR2: MDHEN and SYDVKM. The CDR3 length is 13 residues. The CDR3 nucleotides are TGTGCCAACAGACAGCCACTTAATGAAAAACTGTTTTTT. Residues: CANRQPLNEKLFF.

CDR3 amino acids: CASSVTTSQYEQYF. As DNA, the CDR3 is TGTGCCAGCAGCGTAACGACTAGCCAATACGAGCAGTACTTC. V gene TRBV9 combines with J gene TRBJ2-7; 7 bases agree with TRBD2. The J segment lost 4 bases and the V segment lost 1 base, leaving 5 bases of the junction unmatched. The CDR3 length is 14 residues. The germline V gene has CDR1 SGDLS and CDR2 YYNGEE.

The J gene is TRBJ2-7, the V gene TRBV19; 11 positions agree with TRBD2. This CDR3 has 15 residues. Germline trimming cut 3 bases from V and 7 bases from J; bases unmatched to any gene: 8. The germline V gene has CDR1 LNHDA and CDR2 SQIVND (reference sequence). The CDR3 sequence: CASSISVAGGREQYF. In nucleotides, the CDR3 is TGTGCCAGTAGTATCTCGGTAGCGGGAGGGCGAGAGCAGTACTTC.

The chain uses TRBV29-1 and TRBJ1-1; no firm D call. Germline V gene lookup returns CDR1 SQVTM and CDR2 ANQGSEA. The CDR3 contains 11 residues. V lost 7 bases and J 6 bases, leaving 12 bases between the germline ends. CDR3 DNA: TGCAGCGGCCTCATAGCGGCTGAAGCTTTCTTT. Translation gives CSGLIAAEAFF.

This chain connects TRBV7-9 to TRBJ2-3; tentatively, D is TRBD1 (6 bases). There are 18 residues in the CDR3. Germline loops: CDR1 SEHNR, CDR2 FQNEAQ (reference sequence). Trimming removed 5 bases from V and 1 base from J, with 22 bases in between. The CDR3 reads CASSAKTGQNQRTDTQYF. In DNA, the CDR3 is TGTGCCAGCAGCGCAAAAACCGGACAGAACCAACGCACAGATACGCAGTATTTT.

Relative to its sample, this clone is medium-sized (0.01 to 0.1%). V and J are TRBV7-2 and TRBJ1-5; D is possibly TRBD1 (6 bases). Trimming left V 1 base short and J 2 bases short, with 12 bases between. The CDR3 has 16 residues. Germline lookup yields CDR1 SGHTA and CDR2 FQGNSA. The CDR3 DNA reads as TGTGCCAGCAGCTTAGGTACAGGGATGGGCAATCAGCCCCAGCATTTT. It codes for CASSLGTGMGNQPQHF.

The sample holds a few counts of this clone. This chain uses TRBV6-2 or TRBV6-3 with TRBJ1-1; 9 bases match TRBD1. Trimming took 1 base from V and 0 from J; bases not matched to a gene: 12. The CDR3 totals 19 residues. CDR1 and CDR2 from the germline V gene are MNHEY and SVGEGT. The CDR3 coding sequence is TGTGCCAGCAGTTACTACAGGGGGCGAAGGCAGGGTATGAACACTGAAGCTTTCTTT. This encodes CASSYYRGRRQGMNTEAFF.

There are a few counts of this clone. This rearrangement joins TRBV5-6 to TRBJ1-2, with D perhaps TRBD1 (5 bases). The CDR3 sequence is 15 residues long. Germline V lookup: CDR1 SGHDT, CDR2 YYEEEE. V lost 0 bases and J 7 bases, leaving 16 bases between the germline ends. CDR3 sequence reads: CASSLGATESVGYTF. The CDR3, as DNA: TGTGCCAGCAGCTTGGGGGCGACAGAAAGTGTTGGCTACACCTTC.